This TCR beta chain stems from a study of spatial heterogeneity in lung cancer. This clonotype occurred many times. The time point: sample taken at primary tumor resection. From tumor, nontumor lung or frozen PBMC, whole RNA was taken unsorted for sequencing. TCRdb passed the 5' RACE reads through MiXCR, listing each CDR3 protein once. The top ten hold 30% to 40% of the sample, which has approximately 11,000 distinct CDR3 sequences, roughly 25% seen once. The CDR3 extends over 17 amino acids. The germline CDR1 and CDR2 sequences are SGHVS and FNYEAQ. With V trimmed by 3 bases and J by 0 bases, 5 bases remained unmatched.

This specimen was PBMCs, taken at surgery. The chain is built from TRBV7-6 and TRBJ2-6; TRBD1 aligns across 7 bases. The sequence derives from a female donor with early-stage non-small cell lung cancer. Here the CDR3 reads CASSFGTAVSGANVLTF. CDR3 nucleotides: TGTGCCAGCAGCTTCGGGACAGCCGTCTCTGGGGCCAACGTCCTGACTTTC.